A selection of T cell receptor beta chains follows, all from one sample in a study of OX40 agonist ivuxolimab in advanced cancers. The repertoire was sequenced with immunoSEQ multiplex PCR; TCRdb's copy has only in-frame clones and lacks some. Among roughly 13,000 clones listed, around 74% were seen once. The sample was CD4+ or CD8+ T cells sorted from blood, taken in a trial of the OX40 agonist ivuxolimab. The source of these receptors is an adult with an advanced solid tumor such as melanoma, head and neck, liver or kidney cancer. The CDR3 runs from the conserved cysteine through the conserved F or W. D genes are given only for firm matches. Only some rows state a clone size, as once, few, many or a class for expanded clones.

clone_size: .; j_call: TRBJ2-7; v_call: TRBV5-6; d_call: .; cdr3_nt: TGTGCCAGCAGCTTCACGAGCAGGGGCTACGAGCAGTACTTC; cdr3_aa: CASSFTSRGYEQYF
clone_size: .; j_call: TRBJ2-3; v_call: TRBV11-2; d_call: .; cdr3_nt: TGTGCCAGCAGCTTAGCTATGGGGCTGAGCACAGATACGCAGTATTTT; cdr3_aa: CASSLAMGLSTDTQYF
clone_size: few; j_call: TRBJ2-2; v_call: TRBV6-1; d_call: .; cdr3_nt: TGTGCCAGCAATGCGGGACAGATTAACACCGGGGAGCTGTTTTTT; cdr3_aa: CASNAGQINTGELFF
clone_size: .; j_call: TRBJ2-7; v_call: TRBV5-1; d_call: TRBD1; cdr3_nt: TGCGCCAGCAGCGACCGGGACAGTCTTTACGAGCAGTACTTC; cdr3_aa: CASSDRDSLYEQYF
clone_size: .; j_call: TRBJ2-7; v_call: TRBV9; d_call: TRBD2; cdr3_nt: TGTGCCAGCTCTACTAGCGGGGACGACTACGAGCAGTACTTC; cdr3_aa: CASSTSGDDYEQYF
clone_size: .; j_call: TRBJ2-1; v_call: TRBV5-8; d_call: TRBD1; cdr3_nt: TGTGCCAGCAGCTCGTGGACAGGGGCGAACAATGAGCAGTTCTTC; cdr3_aa: CASSSWTGANNEQFF
clone_size: .; j_call: TRBJ2-5; v_call: TRBV7-8; d_call: TRBD1; cdr3_nt: TGTGCCAGCAGCTCACCACAGGGGTACCAAGAGACCCAGTACTTC; cdr3_aa: CASSSPQGYQETQYF
clone_size: .; j_call: TRBJ1-1; v_call: TRBV9; d_call: .; cdr3_nt: TGTGCCAGCAGCGTAGTCGAGGGGAACACTGAAGCTTTCTTT; cdr3_aa: CASSVVEGNTEAFF
clone_size: .; j_call: TRBJ2-1; v_call: TRBV6-1; d_call: .; cdr3_nt: TGTGCCAGCGGAAACAATGAGCAGTTCTTC; cdr3_aa: CASGNNEQFF
clone_size: .; j_call: TRBJ2-3; v_call: TRBV9; d_call: .; cdr3_nt: TGTGCCAGCAGCGTAGTTCTTAACACAGATACGCAGTATTTT; cdr3_aa: CASSVVLNTDTQYF
clone_size: .; j_call: TRBJ1-5; v_call: TRBV27; d_call: .; cdr3_nt: TGTGCCAGCAGTCCGACCTTTTTGGATCAGCCCCAGCATTTT; cdr3_aa: CASSPTFLDQPQHF
clone_size: .; j_call: TRBJ2-5; v_call: TRBV10-3; d_call: TRBD1; cdr3_nt: TGTGCCATCAGTGAACCCTCCGGGACAGGGGGGTATGGGACCCAGTACTTC; cdr3_aa: CAISEPSGTGGYGTQYF
clone_size: few; j_call: TRBJ2-1; v_call: TRBV27; d_call: .; cdr3_nt: TGTGCCAGCAGTTTAAGAGTGTCCTACAATGAGCAGTTCTTC; cdr3_aa: CASSLRVSYNEQFF
clone_size: .; j_call: TRBJ1-1; v_call: TRBV13; d_call: .; cdr3_nt: TGTGCCAGCGGTTCCTCCCACAGTAGCACTGAAGCTTTCTTT; cdr3_aa: CASGSSHSSTEAFF
clone_size: .; j_call: TRBJ2-1; v_call: TRBV2; d_call: .; cdr3_nt: TGTGCCAGCAATCCCCCCTCCTACAATGAGCAGTTCTTC; cdr3_aa: CASNPPSYNEQFF
clone_size: .; j_call: TRBJ2-3; v_call: TRBV28; d_call: TRBD2; cdr3_nt: TGTGCCAGCAGTTTGGGGGACTACTCAACAGATACGCAGTATTTT; cdr3_aa: CASSLGDYSTDTQYF
clone_size: .; j_call: TRBJ1-4; v_call: TRBV28; d_call: .; cdr3_nt: TGTGCCAGCAGTTTACGGCAGGCAACTAATGAAAAACTGTTTTTT; cdr3_aa: CASSLRQATNEKLFF
clone_size: few; j_call: TRBJ2-5; v_call: TRBV27; d_call: .; cdr3_nt: TGTGCCAGCAGTTTATGGCGCCAAGAGACCCAGTACTTC; cdr3_aa: CASSLWRQETQYF
clone_size: few; j_call: TRBJ2-1; v_call: TRBV9; d_call: TRBD1; cdr3_nt: TGTGCCAGCAGCGCCGCAGGGGGCCGACAAGAGGAGCAGTTCTTC; cdr3_aa: CASSAAGGRQEEQFF
clone_size: .; j_call: TRBJ1-3; v_call: TRBV7-9; d_call: .; cdr3_nt: TGTGCCAGCAGCTTAGGGGCCTGGGGGACATCTGGAAACACCATATATTTT; cdr3_aa: CASSLGAWGTSGNTIYF
clone_size: few; j_call: TRBJ1-4; v_call: TRBV28; d_call: .; cdr3_nt: TGTGCCAGCAGTGCCGAACTATCCTGGAATGAAAAACTGTTTTTT; cdr3_aa: CASSAELSWNEKLFF
clone_size: .; j_call: TRBJ2-7; v_call: TRBV6-1; d_call: TRBD1; cdr3_nt: TGTGCCAGCAGTGGATTAGGACAGGTCTCCTACGAGCAGTACTTC; cdr3_aa: CASSGLGQVSYEQYF
clone_size: .; j_call: TRBJ2-5; v_call: TRBV5-1; d_call: .; cdr3_nt: TGCGCCAGCAGCTTGGACGGGACTCCCGCCGAGACCCAGTACTTC; cdr3_aa: CASSLDGTPAETQYF
clone_size: .; j_call: TRBJ2-1; v_call: TRBV6-4; d_call: .; cdr3_nt: TGTGCCAGCAGTGACGAACAGAGTTTAACCTCCTACAATGAGCAGTTCTTC; cdr3_aa: CASSDEQSLTSYNEQFF
clone_size: .; j_call: TRBJ2-1; v_call: TRBV10-3; d_call: TRBD1; cdr3_nt: TGTGCCATCAAAACAGGGGGTTGGGATGAGCAGTTCTTC; cdr3_aa: CAIKTGGWDEQFF
clone_size: .; j_call: TRBJ1-4; v_call: TRBV10-1; d_call: .; cdr3_nt: TGCGCCAGCAGCGGGGTGAAAGAGGAAAAACTGTTTTTT; cdr3_aa: CASSGVKEEKLFF
clone_size: once; j_call: TRBJ2-1; v_call: TRBV9; d_call: TRBD2; cdr3_nt: TGTGCCAGCAGCTTGGGACTAGCGGGAGAGGGGGAGCAGTTCTTC; cdr3_aa: CASSLGLAGEGEQFF
clone_size: .; j_call: TRBJ2-1; v_call: TRBV7-9; d_call: TRBD2; cdr3_nt: TGTGCCAGCAGGGGACTACCCTCCTACAATGAGCAGTTCTTC; cdr3_aa: CASRGLPSYNEQFF
clone_size: .; j_call: TRBJ2-3; v_call: TRBV6-4; d_call: .; cdr3_nt: TGTGCCAGCAGTGATCGAGCCACAGATACGCAGTATTTT; cdr3_aa: CASSDRATDTQYF
clone_size: .; j_call: TRBJ2-7; v_call: TRBV7-3; d_call: TRBD2; cdr3_nt: TGTGCCAGCAGCGAACTAGCGGGGACTGGCTACGAGCAGTACTTC; cdr3_aa: CASSELAGTGYEQYF
clone_size: .; j_call: TRBJ2-1; v_call: TRBV7-9; d_call: .; cdr3_nt: TGTGCCAGCAGCTTCACCTACAATGAGCAGTTCTTC; cdr3_aa: CASSFTYNEQFF
clone_size: .; j_call: TRBJ2-3; v_call: TRBV9; d_call: .; cdr3_nt: TGTGCCAGCAGCGTCCTCACCACAGATACGCAGTATTTT; cdr3_aa: CASSVLTTDTQYF
clone_size: .; j_call: TRBJ1-4; v_call: TRBV27; d_call: TRBD1; cdr3_nt: TGTGCCAGCCGTGGACAGGCCGTTAATGAAAAACTGTTTTTT; cdr3_aa: CASRGQAVNEKLFF
clone_size: .; j_call: TRBJ2-6; v_call: TRBV18; d_call: TRBD1; cdr3_nt: TGTGCCAGCTCACCGGGAACAGGGGTCGGGGCCAACGTCCTGACTTTC; cdr3_aa: CASSPGTGVGANVLTF
clone_size: .; j_call: TRBJ2-7; v_call: TRBV5-1; d_call: .; cdr3_nt: TGCGCCAGCAGCTTGTACGTCGACGAGCAGTACTTC; cdr3_aa: CASSLYVDEQYF
clone_size: .; j_call: TRBJ2-1; v_call: TRBV7-3; d_call: .; cdr3_nt: TGTGCCAGCAGCTTAGGGGTTTGGAACAATGAGCAGTTCTTC; cdr3_aa: CASSLGVWNNEQFF
clone_size: .; j_call: TRBJ1-1; v_call: TRBV19; d_call: TRBD1; cdr3_nt: TGTGCCAGTAGGGACAGGGGGCCCACTGAAGCTTTCTTT; cdr3_aa: CASRDRGPTEAFF
clone_size: .; j_call: TRBJ2-1; v_call: TRBV9; d_call: .; cdr3_nt: TGTGCCAGCAGCAGAGAAGGTTCGGGGGCGATCGATGAGCAGTTCTTC; cdr3_aa: CASSREGSGAIDEQFF
clone_size: .; j_call: TRBJ1-1; v_call: TRBV19; d_call: TRBD1; cdr3_nt: TGTGCCAGTAGTGGCGCCCCGACAGGGGAGAACACTGAAGCTTTCTTT; cdr3_aa: CASSGAPTGENTEAFF